These 19 T cell receptor beta chains were all obtained from the same sample, sequenced in a study of tumor and adjacent non-tumor tissue in lung cancer. The library came from three nested PCR rounds adapted from ARM-PCR protocols. TCRdb itself ran the multiplex PCR reads through MiXCR, one entry per CDR3 protein. Among 130,000 or so distinct CDR3 sequences listed, over 65% were seen once. No cell sorting was done before RNA was extracted from the tissue. Sample: lung tumor tissue. The receptors come from a man aged 25 to 45 with non-small cell lung cancer.

This sequence joins TRBV6-2 or TRBV6-3 and TRBJ2-3; 9 bases are shared with TRBD2. The CDR3 is made up of 16 amino acids. With 8 bases clipped from V and 0 bases from J, the junction kept 9 bases outside the gene matches. The germline CDR1 and CDR2 sequences are MNHEY and SVGEGT. CDR3 protein: CASPPDSGGSTDTQYF. CDR3 in DNA: TGTGCCAGCCCCCCAGACAGCGGGGGGAGCACAGATACGCAGTATTTT.

In its sample, this clonotype was seen a few times. An end of the junction differs from the germline gene, which may be a read error. This chain uses TRBV29-1 with TRBJ2-2, with TRBD2 as a possible D gene (6 bases). The germline CDR1 and CDR2 sequences are SQVTM and ANQGSEA. This CDR3 spans 15 amino acids. CDR3 nucleotides: TGCAGCATTGATACGGGGGAGAGCCTTCCCGGGGAGCTGTTTTTT. It specifies CSIDTGESLPGELFF.

Turning to this clonotype: The conserved phenylalanine or tryptophan is not found at the CDR3 terminus, so this likely reflects a read error. The chain uses TRBV6-2 or TRBV6-3 and TRBJ2-7; 8 nucleotides agree with TRBD2. With V trimmed by 5 bases and J by 5 bases, 14 bases remained unmatched. CDR1 MNHEY and CDR2 SVGEGT come from the germline V gene. The CDR3 consists of 16 residues. CDR3 bases: TGTGCCAGCAGTCACCCGGGACTAGTGGGAGGCCACGAGCAGTACTCC. Its translation is CASSHPGLVGGHEQYS.

The V call is TRBV20-1, the J call TRBJ2-7; 7 positions agree with TRBD1. CDR3 length equals 14 residues. The germline CDR1 and CDR2 sequences are DFQATT and SNEGSKA (reference sequence). The trim removed 4 bases at V and 1 base at J, leaving 7 bases unmatched. CDR3 sequence reads: CSAITGTESYEQYF. CDR3 DNA sequence: TGCAGTGCTATAACAGGGACAGAATCCTACGAGCAGTACTTC.

As to this clonotype: This clone may be a read error of a much larger clone one base away. The chain couples TRBV11-2 to TRBJ2-2; TRBD1 might be the D (5 bases). The ends were cut back, 7 bases at V and 0 bases at J, with 15 bases in the middle. Germline CDR1 and CDR2: SGHAT and FQNNGV. This CDR3 contains 16 residues. The CDR3 reads CASILGARANTGELFF. For the CDR3, the DNA is TGTGCCAGCATCCTAGGGGCTAGGGCGAACACCGGGGAGCTGTTTTTT.

This clonotype was picked up a small number of times. This could be a read error, since a much larger clone is one nucleotide away. The chain links TRBV6-5 to TRBJ1-6; perhaps TRBD1 as D (6 bases). Germline assignment: CDR1 MNHEY and CDR2 SVGAGI. CDR3 size: 15 residues. In DNA form, the CDR3 reads TGTGCCAGCAGCCCAGGTACCAGGGGTAATCCACCCCTCCACTTT. Its translation is CASSPGTRGNPPLHF.

The chain carries TRBV24-1 and TRBJ2-1; tentatively, D is TRBD1 (6 bases). Germline V gives CDR1 KGHDR, CDR2 SFDVKD. The CDR3 is made up of 12 amino acids. CDR3 loop: CTTSRTANEQFF. For the CDR3, the DNA is TGTACTACCAGCCGGACAGCCAATGAGCAGTTCTTC.

For this clonotype: A much larger clonotype is one base distant, so this may be a read error. The chain uses TRBV6-5 and TRBJ2-7; the match to TRBD2 covers 10 bases. The CDR3 has 16 amino acids. The germline CDR1 and CDR2 sequences are MNHEY and SVGAGI. The CDR3 region has the DNA TGTGCCAGCAGTTTCTCCGGGACTAGCGTTAGCTACAAGCAGTACTTC. This translates into CASSFSGTSVSYKQYF.

Details on this clonotype: A much larger clone is a single base away; this may be a read error. The rearrangement links TRBV5-4 to TRBJ1-5; D may be TRBD1 (5 bases). CDR1 is SGHNT and CDR2 is YYREEE in the germline V gene (reference sequence). The V gene lost 3 bases and the J gene lost 1 base, with 14 bases spanning the gap. The CDR3 consists of 16 residues. The CDR3 DNA reads TGTGCCAGCAGCTCGGCCGGGGGTGGGAGCAATCAGCCCCAGCATTTT. This gives the protein CASSSAGGGSNQPQHF.

As to this clonotype: With a much larger clone just one base away, this may be a read error. The rearrangement uses TRBV29-1 and TRBJ1-4; D remains unclear. Trimming shortened V by 1 base and J by 6 bases, and 12 bases separated the two germline ends. The CDR3 extends over 14 amino acids. The germline V gene has CDR1 SQVTM and CDR2 ANQGSEA. This CDR3 reads CSVEGEVVDEKLFF. The CDR3 DNA reads TGCAGCGTTGAAGGGGAGGTCGTCGATGAAAAACTGTTTTTT.

This clonotype was seen a single time. A much larger clonotype is one base distant, so this may be a read error. V and J are TRBV6-1 and TRBJ2-1; a possible D gene is TRBD2 (5 bases). Germline loops: CDR1 MNHNS, CDR2 SASEGT. CDR3 size: 13 residues. CDR3 protein: CASSSGGYNEQIF. The CDR3, as DNA: TGTGCCAGCAGCAGCGGAGGTTACAATGAGCAGATCTTC.

Regarding this clonotype: Since a much larger clone is just one base distant, this may be a read error. This chain links TRBV7-8 with TRBJ2-1; D is perhaps TRBD2 (6 bases). The germline gives CDR1 SGHVS, CDR2 FQNEAQ. CDR3 length equals 15 residues. V lost 5 bases, J lost 6 bases, and 17 bases lay in between. The CDR3 spells CASSPTSFHPNEQFF. CDR3 in DNA: TGTGCCAGCAGCCCAACTAGCTTCCACCCCAATGAGCAGTTCTTC. Using reference TRBV7-8 and TRBJ2-1 for the parts outside the CDR3, the full variable domain is GAGVSQSPRYKVAKRGQDVALRCDPISGHVSLFWYQQALGQGPEFLTYFQNEAQLDKSGLPSDRFFAERPEGSVSTLKIQRTQQEDSAVYLCASSPTSFHPNEQFFGPGTRLTVL.

The table lists this clonotype with many counts. This chain uses TRBV5-6 with TRBJ1-1, with a weak D call TRBD1 (5 bases). V was shortened by 4 bases and J by 5 bases, with 9 bases between the two germline ends. The CDR3 runs to 12 residues. The germline V gene has CDR1 SGHDT and CDR2 YYEEEE. The CDR3 region has the DNA TGTGCCAGCAGCCGGGGGGGGACTGAAGCTTTCTTT. Protein product: CASSRGGTEAFF.

As to this clonotype: The missing conserved phenylalanine or tryptophan at the end of this CDR3 makes a read error likely. The genes are TRBV20-1 and TRBJ2-7; D may match TRBD1 or TRBD2 (5 bases each). V dropped 6 bases and J dropped 9 bases, with 21 bases sitting between them. CDR3 size: 13 residues. Per the germline V gene, CDR1 is DFQATT and CDR2 is SNEGSKA (reference sequence). CDR3 sequence (DNA): TGCAGTGCCAGGTCGCTAGCTTGGGACGGGCAGTACTTA. Protein: CSARSLAWDGQYL.

Of note for this clonotype: The junction differs from germline at one of its ends, possibly a read error. The rearrangement joins TRBV20-1 to TRBJ1-2; no clear D gene. CDR3 length: 15 amino acids. Germline V CDR1 and CDR2: DFQATT, SNEGSKA (reference sequence). The chain's CDR3 is CSTRESGRGIDGYTF. For the CDR3, the DNA is TGCAGTACTAGAGAATCCGGACGAGGGATAGATGGCTACACCTTC.

A note on this clonotype: One base away lies a much larger clone, so this may be a sequencing read error. The rearrangement joins TRBV20-1 to TRBJ2-7; D perhaps matches TRBD2 (5 bases). This CDR3 has 13 amino acids. Germline V gives CDR1 DFQATT, CDR2 SNEGSKA (reference sequence). DNA for the CDR3: TGCAGTGCTAGAGCCCCTAGCCGTAAAGCACAGTGCTTC. It encodes CSARAPSRKAQCF.

V and J are TRBV7-9 and TRBJ2-1; 7 bases match TRBD2. The germline V gene encodes CDR1 SEHNR and CDR2 FQNEAQ (reference sequence). The CDR3 runs to 13 residues. V shed 5 bases, J shed 10 bases, and the junction held 8 bases outside the gene matches. The CDR3 sequence is CASSPKGLTEQFF. As DNA, the CDR3 is TGTGCCAGCAGCCCAAAGGGACTAACCGAGCAGTTCTTC.

As concerns this clonotype: The junction and the germline gene differ at one end; a read error may be behind it. The DNA for the CDR3 is TGCACCAGCAGTGAGTCGGGACTAGCGGGAGTGGGTGAACAGTTCTTC. This codes for CTSSESGLAGVGEQFF. The chain uses TRBV10-2 and TRBJ2-1, with 14 bases that match TRBD2. Germline CDR1 and CDR2: WSHSY and SAAADI. The CDR3 length is 16 residues.

In regard to this clonotype: A junction boundary mismatches the germline segment, possibly from a read error. V and J are TRBV11-2 and TRBJ2-1; a weak D match, TRBD2 (5 bases). The CDR3 length is 15 residues. Germline values: CDR1 SGHAT, CDR2 FQNNGV. The CDR3 region is CASNKDLASFNELFF. CDR3 nucleotide sequence: TGTGCCAGCAACAAGGATCTAGCCTCCTTCAATGAGCTGTTCTTC.